Below are 11 T cell receptor beta chains sequenced from a single sample in a study of T cells in Graves' hyperthyroidism and ophthalmopathy (dated 2019 in TCRdb). The library was obtained by multiplex PCR. TCRdb shows the sequencer as Illumina HiSeq 2000. The TCR beta CDR3 regions were amplified from RNA transcripts. The TCR CDR3 was subjected to a first round of RT-PCR using the HTBI primer set and the Qiagen OneStep RT-PCR kit. TCRdb reanalyzed the raw reads on its own, using fastp at Q25 for trimming and MiXCR for clone calling, and kept in-frame beta chains. Each entry merges the rows of one CDR3 protein and shows their most common DNA and genes. The sample table holds around 290,000 distinct CDR3 sequences, of which 15% to 20% were seen once. Just over 55% of the sample is in the top ten clones. The sample taken for sequencing was blood. The receptors were sampled from a woman between 55 and 75 years old with Graves' ophthalmopathy.

Regarding this clonotype: This may be a read error: a much more frequent sequence differs by one nucleotide. The J gene is TRBJ1-3, the V gene TRBV30; no firm D call. The germline gives CDR1 GTSNPN, CDR2 SVGIG (reference sequence). CDR3 length: 11 amino acids. V lost 2 bases, J lost 4 bases, and 3 bases lay in between. This CDR3 is CAWSWGNTIYF. CDR3 coding DNA: TGTGCCTGGAGTTGGGGAAACACCATATATTTT. Complete variable domain (other parts from reference TRBV30 and TRBJ1-3): SQTIHQWPATLVQPVGSPLSLECTVEGTSNPNLYWYRQAAGRGLQLLFYSVGIGQISSEVPQNLSASRPQDRQFILSSKKLLLSDSGFYLCAWSWGNTIYFGEGSWLTVV.

At least ten counts were recorded for this clonotype. The chain couples TRBV2 to TRBJ1-1; possibly TRBD1 for D (6 bases). The CDR3 is 12 amino acids. The germline V gene has CDR1 SNHLY and CDR2 FYNNEI. V was clipped by 10 bases and J by 0 bases, with 9 bases between them. The CDR3 sequence is CANGQLNTEAFF. CDR3 DNA: TGTGCCAACGGACAGTTGAACACTGAAGCTTTCTTT. The full variable domain, in which reference TRBV2 and TRBJ1-1 provide the parts outside the CDR3, is EPEVTQTPSHQVTQMGQEVILRCVPISNHLYFYWYRQILGQKVEFLVSFYNNEISEKSEIFDDQFSVERPDGSNFTLKIRSTKLEDSAMYFCANGQLNTEAFFGQGTRLTVV.

This clonotype was recorded many times. The chain is built from TRBV5-1 and TRBJ2-7; perhaps TRBD1 as D (5 bases). There are 11 residues in the CDR3. Germline CDR1 SGHRS, CDR2 YFSETQ. V was clipped by 7 bases and J by 4 bases, with 9 bases between them. CDR3 in amino acids: CASGQGYEQYF. CDR3 nucleotides: TGCGCCAGCGGCCAGGGTTACGAGCAGTACTTC.

This clonotype appeared many times. The chain joins TRBV6-1 to TRBJ1-1; D remains unclear. CDR1 and CDR2 (germline): MNHNS, SASEGT. Trimming removed 5 bases from V and 10 bases from J, with 11 bases in between. The CDR3 has 11 amino acids. CDR3 region: CASSPAGVAFF. In DNA, the CDR3 is TGTGCCAGCAGTCCGGCAGGAGTAGCTTTCTTT.

This clonotype turned up a few times. V gene TRBV3-1 combines with J gene TRBJ2-1, with 7 bases lining up with TRBD2. The CDR3 contains 14 residues. J was trimmed by 5 bases and V by 1 base; bases with no gene match: 2. Germline V gene sequence: CDR1 LGHDT, CDR2 YNNKEL (reference sequence). The DNA of the CDR3 is TGTGCCAGCAGCCAAGGCGGGGGAAACAATGAGCAGTTCTTC. Translation gives CASSQGGGNNEQFF.

This clonotype was seen only a few times. J is TRBJ2-7 and V is TRBV15; D unresolved. Germline lookup yields CDR1 LNHNV and CDR2 YYDKDF (reference sequence). Trimming took 0 bases from V and 0 from J, leaving 6 bases between them. The CDR3 is 14 residues long. DNA of the CDR3: TGTGCCACCAGCAGAGAGGCCAGCTCCTACGAGCAGTACTTC. This translates into CATSREASSYEQYF.

Note on this clonotype: Germline is not matched at one junction end, which may reflect a read error. The chain links TRBV7-3 to TRBJ2-5; D possibly corresponds to TRBD2 (5 bases). The CDR3 covers 13 residues. Germline V CDR1 and CDR2: SGHTA, FQGTGA. As DNA, the CDR3 is TGTGCCGGCAGCTCCTCCAAACGGGGGACCCAGTACTTC. Translated, it gives CAGSSSKRGTQYF.

The chain couples TRBV5-4 to TRBJ1-3; TRBD1 matches at 9 bases. From germline, CDR1 is SGHNT and CDR2 YYREEE (reference sequence). After removal of 4 bases from V and 0 bases from J, the junction contained 11 bases not matched to a gene. The length of the CDR3 is 18 residues. In nucleotides, the CDR3 is TGTGCCAGCAGCCCGGGACAGGGAGGCTGGGGCTCTGGAAACACCATATATTTT. As protein: CASSPGQGGWGSGNTIYF. Based on the CDR3 plus reference TRBV5-4 and TRBJ1-3, the full variable domain is ETGVTQSPTHLIKTRGQQVTLRCSSQSGHNTVSWYQQALGQGPQFIFQYYREEENGRGNFPPRFSGLQFPNYSSELNVNALELDDSALYLCASSPGQGGWGSGNTIYFGEGSWLTVV.

This clonotype has more than one count but fewer than ten. The chain uses TRBV2 and TRBJ1-5, with D possibly being TRBD1 (5 bases). Germline CDR1 and CDR2: SNHLY and FYNNEI. Trimming took off 7 bases at V and 3 bases at J, with 16 bases between the two ends. This CDR3 has 15 residues. CDR3 loop: CASKGLQVNNQPQHF. The CDR3, as DNA: TGTGCCAGCAAGGGACTCCAAGTAAACAATCAGCCCCAGCATTTT.

This clonotype was detected many times. J is TRBJ1-4 and V is TRBV7-2; D not resolved. The CDR3 consists of 14 residues. Between the trimmed V and J ends, which lost 5 bases and 7 bases, there was a span of 14 bases. Germline values: CDR1 SGHTA, CDR2 FQGNSA. CDR3 bases: TGTGCCAGCAGCCTTGAGCCCGGGAGTGAAAAACTGTTTTTT. Translation gives CASSLEPGSEKLFF. Full variable domain (remainder filled in from reference TRBV7-2 and TRBJ1-4): GAGVSQSPSNKVTEKGKDVELRCDPISGHTALYWYRQSLGQGLEFLIYFQGNSAPDKSGLPSDRFSAERTGGSVSTLTIQRTQQEDSAVYLCASSLEPGSEKLFFGSGTQLSVL.

This clonotype was seen ten or more times. The chain joins TRBV13 to TRBJ2-3; TRBD2 aligns across 8 bases. The CDR3 is 16 residues long. V was pared by 1 base and J by 5 bases, with 8 bases of the junction left unmatched. Germline V lookup: CDR1 PRHDT, CDR2 FYEKMQ (reference sequence). CDR3 nucleotides: TGTGCCAGCAGCTTAGACTATCTAGCGGGCAGAGATACGCAGTATTTT. Its protein product is CASSLDYLAGRDTQYF. The full variable domain, in which reference TRBV13 and TRBJ2-3 provide the parts outside the CDR3, is AAGVIQSPRHLIKEKRETATLKCYPIPRHDTVYWYQQGPGQDPQFLISFYEKMQSDKGSIPDRFSAQQFSDYHSELNMSSLELGDSALYFCASSLDYLAGRDTQYFGPGTRLTVL.